The present TCR beta chain was sequenced within a study of control samples from healthy donors and cancer patients. V lost 2 bases, J lost 5 bases, and 13 bases lay in between. This CDR3 comprises 14 residues. Per the germline V gene, CDR1 is SGDLS and CDR2 is YYNGEE. Here immunoSEQ multiplex PCR was the method, and the copy in TCRdb shows in-frame clones only, minus some. The repertoire holds about 78,000 clones, with 70% to 90% as singletons. The chain uses TRBV9 and TRBJ2-5, with D tentatively TRBD2 (5 bases). This TCR was sampled from a woman aged 60-75 years in good health. Sequenced: blood. As DNA, the CDR3 is TGTGCCAGCAGCGTGGGTGGGAGTGACGAGACCCAGTACTTC. Encoded protein: CASSVGGSDETQYF.